These T cell receptor beta chains were read from a single sample in a study of monozygotic twins with cystic fibrosis. Only in-frame clones appear in the TCRdb table, and some are missing; sequencing was by immunoSEQ multiplex PCR. Of roughly 14,000 clones in the sample, roughly 98% were seen once. Sequencing was done on a sample of blood. The receptors here all came from a girl aged 2 to 9 with cystic fibrosis. Each CDR3 is given with its conserved first and last residue. D genes are given only for firm matches. Some rows mark clone size as missing; the rest say once, few, many or name a class of expanded clone.

TRBJ2-1	TRBD1	TRBV20-1	-	CSARQGDGQFF	TGCAGTGCTAGACAGGGGGATGGGCAGTTCTTC
TRBJ2-5	TRBD1	TRBV10-2	-	CASRSRDRGRETQYF	TGCGCCAGCAGATCCCGGGACAGGGGAAGGGAGACCCAGTACTTC
TRBJ2-1	TRBD2	TRBV15	-	CATSGTSGYNEQFF	TGTGCCACCAGCGGGACTAGCGGCTACAATGAGCAGTTCTTC
TRBJ2-3	TRBD2	TRBV7-2	-	CASSLDAGGFTDTQYF	TGTGCCAGCAGCTTAGATGCGGGAGGTTTCACAGATACGCAGTATTTT
TRBJ1-4	-	TRBV27	-	CASSFGLGANEKLFF	TGTGCCAGCAGTTTCGGGTTAGGCGCTAATGAAAAACTGTTTTTT
TRBJ1-1	TRBD1	TRBV5-1	-	CASSWNTGVNTEAFF	TGCGCCAGCAGCTGGAACACAGGGGTGAACACTGAAGCTTTCTTT
TRBJ1-3	-	TRBV7-6	-	CASSLGPDWNTIYF	TGTGCCAGCAGCTTAGGTCCGGACTGGAACACCATATATTTT
TRBJ2-7	-	TRBV5-4	-	CASSLEFPFRGTISYEQYF	TGTGCCAGCAGCTTGGAATTTCCGTTCCGCGGGACAATATCCTACGAGCAGTACTTC
TRBJ1-2	TRBD1	TRBV5-1	-	CASSWDREDGYTF	TGCGCCAGCAGCTGGGACAGGGAAGATGGCTACACCTTC
TRBJ2-1	-	TRBV2	-	CASSLPGAGGYNEQFF	TGTGCCAGCAGTCTCCCGGGGGCCGGAGGATACAATGAGCAGTTCTTC
TRBJ1-1	-	TRBV19	-	CASRVRLGTEAFF	TGTGCCAGTAGGGTGAGGTTAGGAACTGAAGCTTTCTTT
TRBJ1-2	-	TRBV7-2	-	CASSLVTGQLYGYTF	TGTGCCAGCAGCTTAGTAACCGGACAGCTATATGGCTACACCTTC
TRBJ1-2	-	TRBV14	-	CASSPGQNLYGYTF	TGTGCCAGCAGCCCCGGACAGAACCTCTATGGCTACACCTTC
TRBJ2-2	-	TRBV5-6	-	CASSLDRTSNTGELFF	TGTGCCAGCAGCTTGGACAGGACAAGTAACACCGGGGAGCTGTTTTTT
TRBJ2-7	TRBD1	TRBV6-6	-	CASSYSTGGNEQYF	TGTGCCAGCAGTTACTCGACAGGGGGCAACGAGCAGTACTTC
TRBJ1-1	-	TRBV4-1	-	CASSQDQGILMNTEAFF	TGCGCCAGCAGCCAAGATCAAGGTATACTCATGAACACTGAAGCTTTCTTT
TRBJ2-5	-	TRBV2	-	CASTGVESWETQYF	TGTGCCAGCACTGGGGTAGAAAGTTGGGAGACCCAGTACTTC
TRBJ2-1	-	TRBV4-2	-	CASSQDQVSTGVGNEQFF	TGTGCCAGCAGCCAAGATCAAGTATCGACGGGAGTGGGAAATGAGCAGTTCTTC
TRBJ2-7	TRBD1	TRBV30	-	CAWSATGGRGYEQYF	TGTGCCTGGAGCGCCACAGGGGGCCGTGGCTACGAGCAGTACTTC
TRBJ1-1	-	TRBV2	-	CASSVRTVRSEAFF	TGTGCCAGCAGTGTCAGAACAGTTCGTTCTGAAGCTTTCTTT
TRBJ2-7	-	TRBV28	once	CASRQGPYEQYF	TGTGCCAGCAGACAGGGCCCCTACGAGCAGTACTTC
TRBJ2-7	-	TRBV7-2	-	CASSLADHREQYF	TGTGCCAGCAGCTTAGCAGATCATCGGGAGCAGTACTTC
TRBJ2-7	TRBD1	TRBV5-1	-	CASSAGQASPGEQYF	TGCGCCAGCAGCGCCGGACAGGCCTCTCCAGGGGAGCAGTACTTC
TRBJ2-7	TRBD1	TRBV5-6	-	CASSIGDRGYEQYF	TGTGCCAGCAGCATCGGGGACAGGGGTTACGAGCAGTACTTC
TRBJ2-1	-	TRBV4-2	-	CASSQELDSYNEQFF	TGTGCCAGCAGCCAAGAGCTGGACAGCTACAATGAGCAGTTCTTC
TRBJ1-1	TRBD1	TRBV25-1	-	CASTGQGRTEAFF	TGTGCCAGCACGGGACAGGGGCGCACTGAAGCTTTCTTT